This paragraph reports one T cell receptor (beta chain). Its antigen is currently not known. No much larger clone is present one base from it, and per-base qualities are unavailable. Using the deep immunoSEQ assay, multiplex PCR amplified TCR CDR3 regions from genomic DNA. For each cell subset, the extracted genomic DNA was distributed evenly across all wells of several immunoSEQ 96-well plates, and each plate served as one replicate. For sorted subsets, each replicate PCR was loaded with about 0.2 ug genomic DNA, equivalent to approximately 27,000 T cell genomes. Purified libraries were quantified with a Qubit 3.0 fluorometer, sized on a Bioanalyzer 2100, and re-quantified with the KAPA Library Quantification kit. Every immunoSEQ 96-well plate was sequenced on a dedicated single-read 150-cycle Illumina NextSeq 550 flow cell. In the paper's pipeline: Because the immunoSEQ output included only junctional sequences and no quality scores, the filtering could not be the same as the filtering used for full-length reads. Sequences were annotated with PyIR, a Python wrapper for IgBLAST v1.9, and V/J genes and CDR3 were assigned using IMGT germline references. Reads with weak V/J assignments (E-value above 1e-6), missing CDR3, stop codons, out-of-frame junctions, or ambiguous translated residues were removed. V3J clonotypes were defined by identical inferred V gene, J gene, and CDR3 amino acid sequence. Percentage overlap between repertoires was computed as shared unique clonotypes divided by the size of the smaller repertoire. Richness of each repertoire was evaluated using RTK rarefaction, the Chao1 estimator, and Recon v2.1 estimates of unobserved clonotypes. OLGA was used to compute generation probabilities for all TCRbeta clonotypes that the gDNA method yielded from several donors. Drawn from immuneACCESS, this table holds only the in-frame rearrangements with V and J called that TCRdb kept. Clones are partly lost; checked studies trace under half to an unresolved V gene and leave the rest unexplained. V and J calls and clone size are as listed in that table; D and trimming were resolved from the DNA. For this sample there are some 550,000 clones; less than 98% appear just once. The leading ten clones occupy 0.057% of the sample.

The sample is drawn from a study of shared clonotypes between healthy human individuals (TCRdb year 2020). In the study overall: The cohort comprised a couple of women and three men aged 18 to 49 years. For each donor, three plates each were used for CD4 naive and CD4 memory, two plates were used for CD8 naive, and one plate was used for CD8 memory. Blood TCR repertoires of about 5 healthy adults were deeply sequenced to estimate repertoire size and the extent of clonotype sharing between individuals. To increase sequencing depth and limit assay-specific biases, different laboratories used diverse techniques to prepare libraries and sequence TCR repertoires. Per donor, leukapheresis produced somewhere between about 0.8 and 9 billion PBMCs.

General findings and caveats noted by the study authors: Roughly 5% of naive CD4, around 3.5% of naive CD8, roughly 2.4% of memory CD4, and more than 0.35% of memory CD8 clonotypes were shared across four donors. Pairwise subsampling indicated that sequencing depth was expected to affect the degree of clonotype sharing among donors. Incomplete sequencing was indicated by rarefaction of sorted-subset datasets, despite the large sequencing depth. Estimated clonotype richness was generally larger for naive than for memory subsets. Compared with non-shared clonotypes, clonotypes shared by all four sorted-subset donors had higher generation probabilities. Because the study included only a small number of donors, the genetic and exposure-history diversity represented was limited. Only blood was sampled, and tissue TCR repertoires likely differ from those in blood.

From a lookup of the germline V gene, CDR1 and CDR2 are SGHTS and YDEGEE. Relative to germline, V is missing 2 bases and J is missing 3 bases, with 2 bases of the junction outside any gene match. CDR3 length: 14 amino acids, cysteine to phenylalanine. Only the CDR3 DNA is retained, 42 bases long and in frame from the first base. The donors were healthy, HIV-negative adults who had no recently reported acute infections or vaccinations. Only Caucasian adults living in Nashville, Tennessee, USA were represented among the donors. CD4+ T cells were enriched through magnetic negative selection, after which naive cells were positively selected on CD45RA and the remaining negative fraction served as the memory subset. Blood was obtained by leukapheresis, after which PBMCs were separated by Ficoll-Histopaque density gradient centrifugation and cryopreserved in liquid nitrogen vapor phase. Purity and quantity of every magnetically sorted T cell population were checked by analytical flow cytometry. From each sorted fraction, genomic DNA was isolated and quantified by UV absorbance on a Nanodrop 2000c.

The material sequenced was naive CD4+ T cells sorted from blood. In light of the paper, this sample's cell subset or site label describes: CD45RA+ positively selected. This TCR was recovered from a woman in her 30s in good health. The receptor chain draws on TRBV5-8 and TRBJ1-5, and TRBD1 aligns with 7 junction nucleotides. The CDR3 protein sequence reads: CASSFTGVNQPQHF. The nucleotide sequence reads as follows: TGTGCCAGCAGCTTCACAGGGGTCAATCAGCCCCAGCATTTT.